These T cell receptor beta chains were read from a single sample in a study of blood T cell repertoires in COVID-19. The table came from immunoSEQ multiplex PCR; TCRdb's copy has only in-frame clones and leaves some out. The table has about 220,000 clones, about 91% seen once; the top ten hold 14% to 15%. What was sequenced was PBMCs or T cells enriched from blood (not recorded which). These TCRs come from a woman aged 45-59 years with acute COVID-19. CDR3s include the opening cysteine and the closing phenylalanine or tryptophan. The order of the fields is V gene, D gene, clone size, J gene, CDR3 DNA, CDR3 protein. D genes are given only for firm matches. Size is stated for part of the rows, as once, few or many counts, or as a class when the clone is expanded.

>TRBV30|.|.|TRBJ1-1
TGTGCCTGGAGTGCTGCATCGGCAGGGAACACTGAAGCTTTCTTT
CAWSAASAGNTEAFF
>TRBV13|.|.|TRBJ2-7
TGTGCCAGCAGCTTATTCAGCTCCTACGAGCAGTACTTC
CASSLFSSYEQYF
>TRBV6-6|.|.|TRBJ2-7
TGTGCCAGCAGCACCGGGACAAACAGCGACTACGAGCAGTACTTC
CASSTGTNSDYEQYF
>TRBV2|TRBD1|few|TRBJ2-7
TGTGCCAGCAGTGATCCGGGACAGGGCGAAGCCTACGAGCAGTACTTC
CASSDPGQGEAYEQYF
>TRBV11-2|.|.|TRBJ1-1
TGTGCCAGCAGCTCACCCCTTAAGAGGGACACTGAAGCTTTCTTT
CASSSPLKRDTEAFF
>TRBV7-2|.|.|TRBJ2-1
TGTGCCAGCAGCTTGAGGACTTACTCCTACAATGAGCAGTTCTTC
CASSLRTYSYNEQFF
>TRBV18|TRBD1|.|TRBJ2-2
TGTGCCAGCTCACCAATGGGGACAGGGGCGAACACCGGGGAGCTGTTTTTT
CASSPMGTGANTGELFF
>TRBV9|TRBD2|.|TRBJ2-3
TGTGCCAGCAGCGTGTTACCCGGGACTAGCGGGAGGGCCTATGGGACAGATACGCAGTATTTT
CASSVLPGTSGRAYGTDTQYF
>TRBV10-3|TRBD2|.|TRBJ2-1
TGTGCCATCAGTGACTCAACAGCGGGGAACTCCTACAATGAGCAGTTCTTC
CAISDSTAGNSYNEQFF
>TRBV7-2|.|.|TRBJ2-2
TGTGCCAGCAGCTTAGCGCCAGGGTGGAACACCGGGGAGCTGTTTTTT
CASSLAPGWNTGELFF
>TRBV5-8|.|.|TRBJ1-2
TGTGCCAGCAGCAAGACACTCGACTACACCTTC
CASSKTLDYTF
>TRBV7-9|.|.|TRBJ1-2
TGTGCCAGCATCAATCACCTTGGGGTGGACTCTAACTATGGCTACACCTTC
CASINHLGVDSNYGYTF
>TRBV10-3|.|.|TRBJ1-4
TGTGCCATCAGTGGGGGACTACGGGAGGAAAAACTGTTTTTT
CAISGGLREEKLFF
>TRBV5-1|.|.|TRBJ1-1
TGCGCCAGCAGGACGACAGTGAACACTGAAGCTTTCTTT
CASRTTVNTEAFF
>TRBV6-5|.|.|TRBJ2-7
TGTGCCAGCAGTTACTCCGAACGCTACTACGAGCAGTACTTC
CASSYSERYYEQYF
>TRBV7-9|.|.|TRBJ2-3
TGTGCCAGCAGCTTGACAGCTAGCACAGATACGCAGTATTTT
CASSLTASTDTQYF
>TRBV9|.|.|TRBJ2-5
TGTGCCAGCAGGGTGGGTGGGGGCGGGGAGACCCAGTACTTC
CASRVGGGGETQYF
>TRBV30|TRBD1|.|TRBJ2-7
TGTGCCTGGAGTAGGGGGCCGTACGAGCAGTACTTC
CAWSRGPYEQYF
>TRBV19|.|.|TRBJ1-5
TGTGCCAGTAGTATATGGGCCACTGATCAGCCCCAGCATTTT
CASSIWATDQPQHF
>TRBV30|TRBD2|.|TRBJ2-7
TGTGCCTGGGGCCGGGGTAGCGGGGTCTACGAGCAGTACTTC
CAWGRGSGVYEQYF
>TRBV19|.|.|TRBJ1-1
TGTGCCAGTAGTCCCCCGGGACATAGTAACACTGAAGCTTTCTTT
CASSPPGHSNTEAFF
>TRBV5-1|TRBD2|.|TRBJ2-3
TGCGCCAGCAGCTTTCTAGCGGGAGTTGTGGCAGATACGCAGTATTTT
CASSFLAGVVADTQYF
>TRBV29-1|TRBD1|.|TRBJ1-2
TGCAGCGTGCAAGGGAAGGGGGCTGATGGCTACACCTTC
CSVQGKGADGYTF
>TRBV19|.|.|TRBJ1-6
TGTGCCAGTAGTCCCGGGGGAAATTCACCCCTCCACTTT
CASSPGGNSPLHF
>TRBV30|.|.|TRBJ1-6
TGTGCCTGGAGCGGTACTGGGAGCTCCTATAATTCACCCCTCCACTTT
CAWSGTGSSYNSPLHF
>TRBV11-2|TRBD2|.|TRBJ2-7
TGTGCCAGCAGCTTTTCGGGAGGGCCTAACGAGCAGTACTTC
CASSFSGGPNEQYF
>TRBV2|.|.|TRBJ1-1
TGTGCCAGCAGTCCACAGAGCAACACTGAAGCTTTCTTT
CASSPQSNTEAFF
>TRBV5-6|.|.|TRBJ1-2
TGTGCCAGCAGCTTGAATCCAGGGAGGAACTATGGCTACACCTTC
CASSLNPGRNYGYTF
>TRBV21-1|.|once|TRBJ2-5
TGTGCCAGCAGCAAATCCGGCCCGTGGACTAGCGGGAGGGCCAGGGTAGAGACCCAGTACTTC
CASSKSGPWTSGRARVETQYF
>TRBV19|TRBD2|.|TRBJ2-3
TGTGCCAGTAGTAACCCCTCTAGCGGTAACACAGATACGCAGTATTTT
CASSNPSSGNTDTQYF
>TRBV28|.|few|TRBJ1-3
TGTGCCAGCAGCGCTAAAAACACCATATATTTT
CASSAKNTIYF
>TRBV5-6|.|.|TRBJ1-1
TGTGCCAGCAGCTTGACGGGCAAATCGGGGACTGAAGCTTTCTTT
CASSLTGKSGTEAFF
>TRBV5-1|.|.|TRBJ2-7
TGCGCCAGCAGCGACATGCGGGGCTACGAGCAGTACTTC
CASSDMRGYEQYF
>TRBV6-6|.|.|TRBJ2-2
TGTGCCAGCAGTCAACTATACAGGGAGCGGGGCACCGGGGAGCTGTTTTTT
CASSQLYRERGTGELFF
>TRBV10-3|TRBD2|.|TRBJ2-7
TGTGCCATCAGTGACCCTGGGGGGGTGAGACCCTACGAGCAGTACTTC
CAISDPGGVRPYEQYF
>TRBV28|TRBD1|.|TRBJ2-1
TGTGCCAGCAGCTACCTGATAAGGACAGGGCCCTACAATGAGCAGTTCTTC
CASSYLIRTGPYNEQFF
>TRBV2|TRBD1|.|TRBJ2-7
TGTGCCAGCAGTGAGGCGGGACAGGGGGGCGAGCAGTACTTC
CASSEAGQGGEQYF
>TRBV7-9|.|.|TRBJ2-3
TGTGCCAGCAGCCAACGACAGAACACAGATACGCAGTATTTT
CASSQRQNTDTQYF
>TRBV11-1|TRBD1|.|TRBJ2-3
TGTGCCAGCAGCCCCGGGACAGGGGGCCCAGATACGCAGTATTTT
CASSPGTGGPDTQYF
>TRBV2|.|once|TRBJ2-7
TGTGCCAGCAGTGAAGGGGGAGGTCGCTACGAGCAGTACTTC
CASSEGGGRYEQYF
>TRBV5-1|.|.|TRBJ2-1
TGCGCCAGCAGCTTGGCCGGGGGAATCATATACAATGAGCAGTTCTTC
CASSLAGGIIYNEQFF
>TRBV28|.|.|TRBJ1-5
TGTGCCAGCAGTTTAGGGGGGACTGGTAGTTTGCCCCAGCATTTT
CASSLGGTGSLPQHF
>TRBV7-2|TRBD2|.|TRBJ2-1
TGTGCCAGCAGCCCCTCGACTAGCGGGAGGGGCTATGAGCAGTTCTTC
CASSPSTSGRGYEQFF
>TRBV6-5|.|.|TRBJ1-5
TGTGCCAGCAGTTACTCCGGGACACCTCATCAGCCCCAGCATTTT
CASSYSGTPHQPQHF
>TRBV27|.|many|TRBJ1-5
TGTGCCAGCAGTTTACAGGGGCGGCAGCCCCAGCATTTT
CASSLQGRQPQHF